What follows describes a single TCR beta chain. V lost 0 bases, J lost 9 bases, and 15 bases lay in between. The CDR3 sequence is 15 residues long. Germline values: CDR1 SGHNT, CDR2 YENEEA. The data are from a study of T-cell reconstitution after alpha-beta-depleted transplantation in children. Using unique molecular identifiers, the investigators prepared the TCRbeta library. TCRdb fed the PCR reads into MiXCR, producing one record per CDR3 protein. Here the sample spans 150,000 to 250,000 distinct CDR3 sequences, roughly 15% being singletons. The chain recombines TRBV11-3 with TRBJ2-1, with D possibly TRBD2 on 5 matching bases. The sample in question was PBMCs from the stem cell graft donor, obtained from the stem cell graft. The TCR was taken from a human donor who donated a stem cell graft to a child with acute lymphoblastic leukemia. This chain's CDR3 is CASSLDITRRSEQFF. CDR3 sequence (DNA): TGTGCCAGCAGCTTAGATATTACTAGGCGAAGTGAGCAGTTCTTC.